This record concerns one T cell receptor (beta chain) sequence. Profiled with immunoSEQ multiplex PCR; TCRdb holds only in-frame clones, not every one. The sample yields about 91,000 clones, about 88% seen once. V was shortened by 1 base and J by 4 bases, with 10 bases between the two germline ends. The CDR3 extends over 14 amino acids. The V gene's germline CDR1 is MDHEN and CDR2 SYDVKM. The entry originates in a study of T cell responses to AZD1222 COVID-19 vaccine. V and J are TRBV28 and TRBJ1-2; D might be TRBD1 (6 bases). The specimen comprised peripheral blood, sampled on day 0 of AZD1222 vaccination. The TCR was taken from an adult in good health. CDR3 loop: CASSLFQGIYGYTF. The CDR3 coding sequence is TGTGCCAGCAGTTTATTCCAGGGGATCTATGGCTACACCTTC.